The 25 T cell receptor beta chains in this list originate from one sample, sequenced in a study of beta chain features in type 1 diabetes. Study results and limitations: For Type 1 diabetes patients, all four CD4+ subsets carried TCRB CDR3s that were moderately but significantly shorter.

Their antigens remain unidentified. Sequencing targeted expressed TCRB transcripts, as all isolated RNA had been reverse transcribed. Profiled with immunoSEQ multiplex PCR; TCRdb holds only in-frame clones, not every one. In the table there are more than 300,000 clones, over 10% of which are singletons. Sequencing was done on a sample of naive CD4+ T cells from blood. The receptors come from a woman under 30 with type 1 diabetes.

There are a few counts of this clone. The rearrangement joins TRBV7-9 to TRBJ1-2; D unclear. CDR1 and CDR2 from the germline V gene are SEHNR and FQNEAQ (reference sequence). The V end lost 4 bases, the J end lost 8 bases, and 11 bases lay between the germline ends. The CDR3 has 12 amino acids. CDR3 protein: CASSSGVGGYTF. CDR3 DNA sequence: TGTGCCAGCAGCTCCGGGGTCGGAGGCTACACCTTC.

The rearrangement uses TRBV25-1 and TRBJ2-7; TRBD1 might be the D (5 bases). The ends were cut back, 11 bases at V and 3 bases at J, with 11 bases in the middle. The CDR3 totals 11 residues. The germline V gene has CDR1 MGHDK and CDR2 SYGVNS. The CDR3 DNA follows: TGTGCCGCCGGACACCTCTACGAGCAGTACTTC. Amino acid sequence: CAAGHLYEQYF.

The V gene is TRBV10-3, the J gene TRBJ1-5, with D perhaps matching TRBD1 (6 bases). CDR1 and CDR2 from the germline V gene are ENHRY and SYGVKD. There are 13 residues in the CDR3. Trimming stripped 8 bases from V and 5 bases from J, with 13 bases between. CDR3 in amino acids: CAIGQREDQPQHF. For the CDR3, the DNA is TGTGCCATCGGACAGCGAGAGGATCAGCCCCAGCATTTT.

This clone has more than one count but fewer than ten. The rearrangement uses TRBV6-5 and TRBJ2-5; D gene uncertain. Germline CDR1 is MNHEY and CDR2 is SVGAGI. Trimming removed 6 bases at V and 6 bases at J, with 14 bases between. The CDR3 consists of 13 residues. For the CDR3, the DNA is TGTGCCAGCAGACGCGGAAGGTTGAAGACCCAGTACTTC. Its translation: CASRRGRLKTQYF.

This clone came up a few times. The chain recombines TRBV9 with TRBJ2-1; 9 bases align to TRBD1. This CDR3 has 16 residues. Germline assignment: CDR1 SGDLS and CDR2 YYNGEE. V shed 4 bases and J 2 bases; nucleotides not matched to a gene: 7. In DNA form, the CDR3 reads TGTGCCAGCAGCCCAGGGACAGGGCAGCCCTACAATGAGCAGTTCTTC. It is translated as CASSPGTGQPYNEQFF.

The chain is built from TRBV30 and TRBJ1-1; D possibly corresponds to TRBD1 (5 bases). The V gene lost 2 bases and the J gene lost 5 bases, with 12 bases spanning the gap. The CDR3 is made up of 13 amino acids. In germline, CDR1 is GTSNPN, CDR2 SVGIG (reference sequence). Written as DNA, the CDR3 is TGTGCCTGGAGTCGACAAGGGGATACTGAAGCTTTCTTT. As protein: CAWSRQGDTEAFF. The entire variable domain, with the rest obtained from reference TRBV30 and TRBJ1-1, is as follows: SQTIHQWPATLVQPVGSPLSLECTVEGTSNPNLYWYRQAAGRGLQLLFYSVGIGQISSEVPQNLSASRPQDRQFILSSKKLLLSDSGFYLCAWSRQGDTEAFFGQGTRLTVV.

This clone has a handful of counts. At one boundary the junction diverges from the germline segment, which might be a read error. V gene TRBV2 combines with J gene TRBJ1-5; D gene ambiguous. Per germline, CDR1 SNHLY and CDR2 FYNNEI. The CDR3 is 12 amino acids. CDR3 sequence reads: CGSGEGPRPQHF. CDR3 nucleotide sequence: TGCGGGAGCGGGGAGGGCCCCAGGCCCCAGCATTTT.

This clone has just a few counts. This chain joins TRBV27 and TRBJ1-1; possibly TRBD1 for D (6 bases). The V gene's germline CDR1 is MNHEY and CDR2 SMNVEV (reference sequence). This CDR3 spans 13 amino acids. Trimming removed 8 bases from V and 5 bases from J, with 15 bases in between. DNA for the CDR3: TGTGCCAGCGGATACAGGGAGGGGACTGAAGCTTTCTTT. Its protein is CASGYREGTEAFF.

This clone turned up a few times. The J gene is TRBJ2-3, the V gene TRBV7-6, with 7 bases aligning to TRBD1. There are 15 residues in the CDR3. CDR1 and CDR2 (germline): SGHVS, FNYEAQ. Losses at the gene ends were 4 bases for V and 3 bases for J; bases not matched to a gene: 7. The CDR3 is CASSSSRDRTDTQYF. The CDR3 DNA sequence: TGTGCCAGCAGCTCCAGCCGGGACAGAACAGATACGCAGTATTTT.

This clone was seen only a few times. Other DNA sequences in this specimen translate into the identical CDR3. The chain recombines TRBV27 with TRBJ2-7, with 8 bases aligning to TRBD1. This CDR3 comprises 14 residues. Germline V lookup: CDR1 MNHEY, CDR2 SMNVEV (reference sequence). The trim removed 6 bases at V and 1 base at J, leaving 5 bases unmatched. CDR3 amino acids: CASSRQGLSYEQYF. CDR3 coding DNA: TGTGCCAGCAGCCGACAGGGGCTATCCTACGAGCAGTACTTC.

This clone came up a few times. This chain uses TRBV23-1 with TRBJ1-6; tentatively, D is TRBD1 (6 bases). TRBV23-1 is flagged as an ORF with uncertain function. The CDR3 loop spans 19 amino acids. Trimming cost V 2 bases and J 8 bases, with 25 bases left between them. The CDR3 here is CASSQPREGDQPSYSPLHF. DNA for the CDR3: TGCGCCAGCAGTCAACCGAGAGAGGGGGACCAGCCATCTTATTCACCCCTCCACTTT.

The V and J genes are TRBV29-1 and TRBJ1-4; D gene unclear. Germline values: CDR1 SQVTM, CDR2 ANQGSEA. Trimming left V 0 bases short and J 7 bases short, with 12 bases between. The CDR3 totals 14 residues. The CDR3 protein is CSVEEGAAGEKLFF. The CDR3 DNA reads as TGCAGCGTTGAAGAGGGCGCGGCGGGTGAAAAACTGTTTTTT.

Only a few counts were recorded for this clone. This chain uses TRBV6-6 with TRBJ2-4; TRBD2 matches 12 bases. The CDR3 runs to 15 residues. Germline trimming cut 6 bases from V and 2 bases from J; bases unmatched to any gene: 2. Germline assignment: CDR1 MNHNY and CDR2 SVGAGI (reference sequence). CDR3 amino acids: CASRRTSGTKNIQYF. CDR3 DNA: TGTGCCAGCAGAAGGACTAGCGGGACCAAAAACATTCAGTACTTC.

This clone showed up just a few times. This chain connects TRBV19 to TRBJ2-7; D is perhaps TRBD1 (5 bases). Germline values: CDR1 LNHDA, CDR2 SQIVND (reference sequence). CDR3 size: 13 residues. The ends were cut back, 5 bases at V and 6 bases at J, with 14 bases in the middle. CDR3 amino acids: CASSDRQIFEQYF. CDR3 in DNA: TGTGCCAGTAGTGACCGACAGATCTTCGAGCAGTACTTC.

This chain uses TRBV11-2 with TRBJ1-2, with D maybe TRBD1 (5 bases). V gave up 5 bases and J gave up 4 bases, with 14 bases separating them. The CDR3 length is 14 residues. The germline CDR1 and CDR2 sequences are SGHAT and FQNNGV. CDR3: CASSNMQGFYGYTF. As DNA, the CDR3 is TGTGCCAGCAGCAATATGCAGGGCTTCTATGGCTACACCTTC. The full variable domain, completed using reference TRBV11-2 and TRBJ1-2, is EAGVAQSPRYKIIEKRQSVAFWCNPISGHATLYWYQQILGQGPKLLIQFQNNGVVDDSQLPKDRFSAERLKGVDSTLKIQPAKLEDSAVYLCASSNMQGFYGYTFGSGTRLTVV.

A few counts support this clone. The rearrangement joins TRBV29-1 to TRBJ1-3; 7 bases map to TRBD1. CDR1 and CDR2 (germline): SQVTM, ANQGSEA. This CDR3 spans 14 amino acids. The trim removed 3 bases at V and 0 bases at J, leaving 2 bases unmatched. This CDR3 is CSVDRTGSGNTIYF. The CDR3 DNA sequence: TGCAGCGTTGACCGGACAGGCTCTGGAAACACCATATATTTT.

The CDR3 region has the DNA TGCGCCAGCAGCCAGCGAGACGGGGGGCCTAACGAGCAGTACTTC. Its protein product is CASSQRDGGPNEQYF. The chain is built from TRBV4-3 and TRBJ2-7; perhaps TRBD2 as D (7 bases). Trimming took 3 bases from V and 5 from J, leaving 17 bases between them. Germline CDR1 reads LGHNA; CDR2 reads YSLEER. CDR3 length: 15 amino acids.

V is TRBV9 and J is TRBJ2-3, with 10 bases lining up with TRBD1. The CDR3 consists of 15 residues. Germline lookup yields CDR1 SGDLS and CDR2 YYNGEE. Unmatched junction bases numbered 6, after V lost 3 bases and J lost 5 bases. CDR3 coding DNA: TGTGCCAGCAGCGCCACGACAGGGGGCGTAGATACGCAGTATTTT. This sequence encodes CASSATTGGVDTQYF.

This clone has a handful of counts. The chain carries TRBV12-5 and TRBJ1-5, with D tentatively TRBD1 (6 bases). V was cut by 7 bases and J by 6 bases, with 16 bases left in between. This CDR3 contains 14 residues. Germline CDR1 LGHNT, CDR2 FRNRAP. The CDR3 is CASVGTGTLQPQHF. The CDR3 bases are TGTGCTAGTGTTGGAACCGGGACACTTCAGCCCCAGCATTTT.

This clone has more than one count but fewer than ten. This chain links TRBV6-1 with TRBJ1-2; D is unresolved. Trimming pared 7 bases from V and 3 bases from J, leaving 15 bases between. This CDR3 contains 14 residues. CDR1 is MNHNS and CDR2 is SASEGT in the germline V gene. The CDR3 DNA reads TGTGCCAGCAACCCACAACCGGGAGACTATGGCTACACCTTC. It encodes CASNPQPGDYGYTF.

This clone turned up a few times. DNA for the CDR3: TGTGCCAGCAGCAGGGGGGACGAGCAGTACTTC. This sequence encodes CASSRGDEQYF. This sequence joins TRBV6-5 and TRBJ2-7; a possible D gene is TRBD1 (7 bases). Germline V lookup: CDR1 MNHEY, CDR2 SVGAGI. Trimming cost V 6 bases and J 5 bases, with 8 bases left between them. The CDR3 is 11 amino acids.

This clone was detected a few times. The chain couples TRBV2 to TRBJ2-6, with TRBD1 matching 7 bases. CDR3 length: 15 amino acids. Losses at the gene ends were 6 bases for V and 0 bases for J; bases not matched to a gene: 2. The germline V gene encodes CDR1 SNHLY and CDR2 FYNNEI. The CDR3 loop is CASSGTASGANVLTF. CDR3 coding DNA: TGTGCCAGCAGCGGGACAGCCTCTGGGGCCAACGTCCTGACTTTC. The full variable domain, in which reference TRBV2 and TRBJ2-6 provide the parts outside the CDR3, is EPEVTQTPSHQVTQMGQEVILRCVPISNHLYFYWYRQILGQKVEFLVSFYNNEISEKSEIFDDQFSVERPDGSNFTLKIRSTKLEDSAMYFCASSGTASGANVLTFGAGSRLTVL.

This clone has more than one count but fewer than ten. This chain joins TRBV25-1 and TRBJ2-1; weak D call: TRBD2 (6 bases). Per the germline V gene, CDR1 is MGHDK and CDR2 is SYGVNS. V was trimmed by 6 bases and J by 0 bases, leaving 12 bases between them. This CDR3 is built from 15 residues. Here the CDR3 reads CASRDGRYSYNEQFF. The DNA of the CDR3 is TGTGCCAGCAGGGACGGGAGATACTCCTACAATGAGCAGTTCTTC.

This clone was seen a handful of times. For the CDR3, the DNA is TGTGCCAGCTCTTCCCTCACTGAAGCTTTCTTT. Protein product: CASSSLTEAFF. The J gene is TRBJ1-1, the V gene TRBV18; D ambiguous. V was trimmed by 6 bases and J by 4 bases, leaving 6 bases between them. The CDR3 totals 11 residues. Germline V gives CDR1 KGHSH, CDR2 LQKENI.

The chain recombines TRBV10-3 with TRBJ2-1; perhaps TRBD1 as D (6 bases). Trimming left V 2 bases short and J 10 bases short, with 9 bases between. This CDR3 spans 12 amino acids. Germline CDR1 ENHRY, CDR2 SYGVKD. The CDR3 DNA follows: TGTGCCATCAGTGAGACAGGGTACGAGCAGTTCTTC. It codes for CAISETGYEQFF.